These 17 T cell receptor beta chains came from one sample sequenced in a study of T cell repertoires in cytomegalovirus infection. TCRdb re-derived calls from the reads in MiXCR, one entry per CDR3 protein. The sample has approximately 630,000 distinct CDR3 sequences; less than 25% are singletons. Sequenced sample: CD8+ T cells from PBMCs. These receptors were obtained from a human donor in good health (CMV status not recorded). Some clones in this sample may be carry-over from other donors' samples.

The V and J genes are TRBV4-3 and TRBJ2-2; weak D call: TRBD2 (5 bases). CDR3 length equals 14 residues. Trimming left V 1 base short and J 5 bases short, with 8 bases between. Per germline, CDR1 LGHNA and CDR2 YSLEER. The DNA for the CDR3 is TGCGCCAGCAGCCAAGCTACGGGGACCGGGGAGCTGTTTTTT. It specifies CASSQATGTGELFF.

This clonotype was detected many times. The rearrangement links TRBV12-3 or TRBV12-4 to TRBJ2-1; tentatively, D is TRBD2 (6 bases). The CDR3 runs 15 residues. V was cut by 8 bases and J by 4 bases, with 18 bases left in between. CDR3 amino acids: CASLPGSGGYNEQFF. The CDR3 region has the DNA TGTGCCAGCCTCCCCGGGTCCGGGGGTTACAATGAGCAGTTCTTC.

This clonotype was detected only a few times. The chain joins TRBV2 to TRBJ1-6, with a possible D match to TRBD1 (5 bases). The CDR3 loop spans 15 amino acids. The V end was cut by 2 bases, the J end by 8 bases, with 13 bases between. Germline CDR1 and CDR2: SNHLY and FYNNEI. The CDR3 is CASSEKAGMYSPLHF. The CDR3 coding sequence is TGTGCCAGCAGTGAAAAAGCAGGGATGTATTCACCCCTCCACTTT.

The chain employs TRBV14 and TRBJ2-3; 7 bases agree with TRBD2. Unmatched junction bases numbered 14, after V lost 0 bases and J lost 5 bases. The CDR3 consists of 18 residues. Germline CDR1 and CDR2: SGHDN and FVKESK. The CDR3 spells CASSQDRDYVLGLDTQYF. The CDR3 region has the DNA TGTGCCAGCAGCCAAGATCGGGACTACGTGTTGGGGTTAGATACGCAGTATTTT.

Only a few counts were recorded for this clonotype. CDR3 DNA: TGTGCCAGCAGTTTGAGACAGGGCTTCGGAGAGCAGTACGTC. Protein sequence: CASSLRQGFGEQYV. This chain connects TRBV28 to TRBJ2-7; 7 nucleotides line up with TRBD1. The CDR3 sequence is 14 residues long. CDR1 MDHEN and CDR2 SYDVKM come from the germline V gene. The V gene end was trimmed by 3 bases and the J gene end by 7 bases; junction bases not matched to a gene: 9.

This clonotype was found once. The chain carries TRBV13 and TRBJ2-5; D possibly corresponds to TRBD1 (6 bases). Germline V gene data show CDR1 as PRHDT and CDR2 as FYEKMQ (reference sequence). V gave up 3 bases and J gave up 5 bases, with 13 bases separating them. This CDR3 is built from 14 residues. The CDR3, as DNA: TGTGCCAGCAGCTTTCGCAGGGGCGCGGAGACCCAGTACTTC. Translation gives CASSFRRGAETQYF.

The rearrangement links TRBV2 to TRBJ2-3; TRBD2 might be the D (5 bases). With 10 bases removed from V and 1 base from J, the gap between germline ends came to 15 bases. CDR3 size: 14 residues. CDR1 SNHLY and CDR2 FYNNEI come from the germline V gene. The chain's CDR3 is CATGGDPGTDTQYF. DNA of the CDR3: TGTGCCACCGGAGGTGACCCCGGCACAGATACGCAGTATTTT.

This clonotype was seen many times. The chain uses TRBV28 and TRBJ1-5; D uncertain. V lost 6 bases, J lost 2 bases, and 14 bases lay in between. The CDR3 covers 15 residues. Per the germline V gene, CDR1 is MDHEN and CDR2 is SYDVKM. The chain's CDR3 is CASSLHVRGNQPQHF. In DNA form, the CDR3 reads TGTGCCAGCAGCCTACACGTTCGGGGCAATCAGCCCCAGCATTTT. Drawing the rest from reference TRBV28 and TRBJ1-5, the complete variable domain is DVKVTQSSRYLVKRTGEKVFLECVQDMDHENMFWYRQDPGLGLRLIYFSYDVKMKEKGDIPEGYSVSREKKERFSLILESASTNQTSMYLCASSLHVRGNQPQHFGDGTRLSIL.

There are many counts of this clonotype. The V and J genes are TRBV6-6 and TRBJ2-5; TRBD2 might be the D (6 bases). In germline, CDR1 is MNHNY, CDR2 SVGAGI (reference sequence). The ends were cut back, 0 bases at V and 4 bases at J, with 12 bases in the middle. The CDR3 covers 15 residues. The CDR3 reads CASSYSTEGRETQYF. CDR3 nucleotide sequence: TGTGCCAGCAGTTACTCGACGGAGGGGCGAGAGACCCAGTACTTC.

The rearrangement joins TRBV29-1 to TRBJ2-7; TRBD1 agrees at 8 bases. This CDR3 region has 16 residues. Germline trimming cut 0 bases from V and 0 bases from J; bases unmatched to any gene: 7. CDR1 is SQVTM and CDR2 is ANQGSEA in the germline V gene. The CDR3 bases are TGCAGCGTTGAAGACCCCGGACAGGGATCCTCCTACGAGCAGTACTTC. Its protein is CSVEDPGQGSSYEQYF.

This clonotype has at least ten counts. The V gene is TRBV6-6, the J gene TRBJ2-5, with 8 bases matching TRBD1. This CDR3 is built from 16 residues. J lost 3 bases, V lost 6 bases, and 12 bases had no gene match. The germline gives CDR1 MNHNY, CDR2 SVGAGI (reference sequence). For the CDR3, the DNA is TGTGCCAGCAGGAACAGAGACAGGGGCACGGAAGAGACCCAGTACTTC. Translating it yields CASRNRDRGTEETQYF.

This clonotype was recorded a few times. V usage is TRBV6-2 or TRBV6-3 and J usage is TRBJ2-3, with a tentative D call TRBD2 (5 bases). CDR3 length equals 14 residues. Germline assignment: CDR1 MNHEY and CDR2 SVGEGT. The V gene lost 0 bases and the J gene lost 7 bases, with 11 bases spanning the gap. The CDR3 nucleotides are TGTGCCAGCAGTTACTCGGAGGCCGTTAATACGCAGTATTTT. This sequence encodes CASSYSEAVNTQYF.

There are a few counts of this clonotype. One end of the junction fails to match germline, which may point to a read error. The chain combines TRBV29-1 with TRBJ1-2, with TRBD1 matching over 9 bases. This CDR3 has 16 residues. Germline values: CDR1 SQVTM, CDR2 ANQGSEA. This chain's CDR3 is CSVYVPGQGKNSGYTF. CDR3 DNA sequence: TGCAGCGTCTATGTCCCGGGACAGGGAAAGAACTCTGGCTACACCTTC.

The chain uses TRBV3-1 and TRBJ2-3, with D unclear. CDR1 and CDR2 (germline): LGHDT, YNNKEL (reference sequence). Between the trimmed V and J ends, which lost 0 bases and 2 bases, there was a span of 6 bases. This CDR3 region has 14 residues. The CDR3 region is CASSQEGYTDTQYF. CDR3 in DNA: TGTGCCAGCAGCCAAGAGGGCTACACAGATACGCAGTATTTT.

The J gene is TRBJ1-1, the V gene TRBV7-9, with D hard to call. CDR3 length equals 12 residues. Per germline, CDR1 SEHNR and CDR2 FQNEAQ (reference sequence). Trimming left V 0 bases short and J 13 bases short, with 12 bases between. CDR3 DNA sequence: TGTGCCAGCAGCTTAGCGAGTCGTACCGGTTTCTTT. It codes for CASSLASRTGFF.

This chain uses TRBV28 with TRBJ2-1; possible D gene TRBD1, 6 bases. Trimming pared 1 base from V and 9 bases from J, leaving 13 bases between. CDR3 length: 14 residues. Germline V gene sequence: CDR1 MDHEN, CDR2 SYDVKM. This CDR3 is CASSLYVRGIEQFF. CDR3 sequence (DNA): TGTGCCAGCAGTTTATATGTTAGGGGGATTGAGCAGTTCTTC.

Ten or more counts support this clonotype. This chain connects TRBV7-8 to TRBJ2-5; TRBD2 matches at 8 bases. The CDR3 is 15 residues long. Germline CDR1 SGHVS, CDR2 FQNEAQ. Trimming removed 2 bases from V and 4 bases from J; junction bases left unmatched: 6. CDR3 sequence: CASSLRGGLGETQYF. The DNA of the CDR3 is TGTGCCAGCAGCTTACGGGGGGGGCTTGGAGAGACCCAGTACTTC. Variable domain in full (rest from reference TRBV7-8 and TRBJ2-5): GAGVSQSPRYKVAKRGQDVALRCDPISGHVSLFWYQQALGQGPEFLTYFQNEAQLDKSGLPSDRFFAERPEGSVSTLKIQRTQQEDSAVYLCASSLRGGLGETQYFGPGTRLLVL.